This T cell receptor (beta chain) stems from a study of tumor-infiltrating lymphocytes in primary liver carcinoma. Whole-study context: Patients, male and female, were 30 to 69 years old. Spanning 4.2 to 10 cm, the tumors were T1-T3 N0M0. Findings and caveats of the study: Tumor region pairs showed greater overlap than either tumor-adjacent or tumor-blood pairs did.

Comments on this clonotype: Its antigen is unknown. At one boundary the junction diverges from the germline segment, which might be a read error.

The CDR3 runs 11 residues. CDR1 is SGHAT and CDR2 is FQNNGV in the germline V gene. Total RNA amounting to roughly 0.5 ug was the source from which TCR beta cDNA was made with a constant-region primer. What produced the TCR beta libraries was three nested multiplex PCR rounds using slightly modified ARM-PCR. A C-beta reverse primer and TRBV1-TRBV30 forward primers served in each of the first two PCR rounds, at 10 cycles apiece. A single record per CDR3 protein comes from TCRdb applying MiXCR to the multiplex PCR reads. The sample lists fewer than 350,000 distinct CDR3 sequences, less than 75% occurring once. Germline DNA was also extracted, and blood RNA derived from unsorted whole blood. In advance of surgery, roughly 4 milliliters of peripheral blood were collected.

This TCR came from a man aged 35 to 55 with primary liver carcinoma and hepatitis B virus infection. The chain is built from TRBV11-2 and TRBJ1-1; D is ambiguous. Sequencing was performed on peripheral blood. The CDR3 here is CPSRPEYKAFF. The CDR3 bases are TGTCCCAGCAGGCCCGAGTACAAAGCTTTCTTT.